This T cell receptor beta chain was captured in a study of cytomegalovirus exposure and HLA in healthy donors. Points from the study as a whole: An analysis was carried out at a later point. It showed that HLA-associated TCR beta chains were more clonally expanded than equally common non-associated chains.

Germline V gene data show CDR1 as SGHTA and CDR2 as FQGNSA. The length of the CDR3 is 12 residues. Trimming stripped 2 bases from V and 6 bases from J, with 6 bases between. With 60 Vbeta and 13 Jbeta primers, the PCR was carried out. Clones were read by immunoSEQ multiplex PCR, and TCRdb kept only the in-frame ones, dropping some. Among approximately 44,000 clones listed, roughly 60% were seen once. To note about this clone: Its antigen is as yet unknown.

The TCR was taken from a human donor in good health. The specimen was PBMCs. The chain has TRBV7-2 and TRBJ2-3; D ambiguous. The CDR3 protein is CASSLRADTQYF. As DNA, the CDR3 is TGTGCCAGCAGCTTAAGAGCGGATACGCAGTATTTT.